A selection of T cell receptor beta chains follows, all from one sample in a study of HIV-infected patients and healthy controls. TCRdb re-derived calls from the 5' RACE reads in MiXCR, one entry per CDR3 protein. Among about 15,000 distinct CDR3 sequences listed, around 5% were seen once. Sequencing used blood. The receptors shown here come from an adult in good health. Both conserved end residues are trimmed from each CDR3.

TRBV29-1	TRBJ1-1	10	SAGRGPTEAF
TRBV5-6	TRBJ1-1	10	ASSFVGREAF
TRBV6-6	TRBJ2-7	11	ASSQGGAYEQY
TRBV25-1	TRBJ1-1	10	ASSELQGEAF
TRBV9	TRBJ2-1	16	ASSVAPKGDGAYNEQF
TRBV14	TRBJ2-5	14	ASSQRLAGFQETQY
TRBV11-2	TRBJ2-7	11	ASSLVLSYEQY
TRBV6-6	TRBJ1-5	11	ASSYGTDQPQH
TRBV6-5	TRBJ2-1	13	ASSYIAGYHNEQF
TRBV27	TRBJ1-1	11	ASTRDRHTEAF
TRBV20-1	TRBJ2-3	13	SARSGGGATDTQY
TRBV12-3/TRBV12-4	TRBJ1-5	11	ASTQTIWQPQH
TRBV28	TRBJ2-7	12	ASSFRQGSYEQY
TRBV28	TRBJ1-5	13	ASSSTGFQPQPQH
TRBV6-2/TRBV6-3	TRBJ2-3	17	ASSYGLAGGLRGPDTQY
TRBV6-2/TRBV6-3	TRBJ1-5	13	ASRKQGGHNQPQH
TRBV7-2	TRBJ1-5	13	ASSLGRGSNQPQH
TRBV5-1	TRBJ2-6	15	ASSVLPLDSGANVLT
TRBV5-1	TRBJ1-2	12	ASSPGTNTFGYT
TRBV27	TRBJ2-1	14	ASSVTPPNPYNEQF
TRBV2	TRBJ1-1	12	ASSVLQKNTEAF
TRBV28	TRBJ1-4	13	ASSPGGTANEKLF
TRBV5-1	TRBJ2-2	12	ASRGGTNTGELF
TRBV5-5	TRBJ2-5	14	ASSLPRSQGRETQY
TRBV20-1	TRBJ2-3	12	SASGAGPTDTQY
TRBV5-1	TRBJ2-1	14	ASSSPPGGPYVEQF